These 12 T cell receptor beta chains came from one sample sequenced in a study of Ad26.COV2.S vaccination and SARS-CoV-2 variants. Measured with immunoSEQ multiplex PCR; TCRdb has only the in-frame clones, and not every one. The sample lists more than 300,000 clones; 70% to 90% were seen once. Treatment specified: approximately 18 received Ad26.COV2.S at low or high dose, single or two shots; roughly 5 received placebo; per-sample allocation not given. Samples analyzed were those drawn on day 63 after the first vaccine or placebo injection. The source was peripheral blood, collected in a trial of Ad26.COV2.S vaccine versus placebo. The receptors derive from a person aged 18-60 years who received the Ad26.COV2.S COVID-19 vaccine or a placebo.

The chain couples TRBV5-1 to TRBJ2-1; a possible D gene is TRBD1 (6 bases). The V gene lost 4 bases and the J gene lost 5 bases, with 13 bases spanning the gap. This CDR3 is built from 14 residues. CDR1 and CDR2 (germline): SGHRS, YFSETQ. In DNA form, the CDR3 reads TGCGCCAGCAGCATTTCTCGGACAGACAATGAGCAGTTCTTC. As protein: CASSISRTDNEQFF.

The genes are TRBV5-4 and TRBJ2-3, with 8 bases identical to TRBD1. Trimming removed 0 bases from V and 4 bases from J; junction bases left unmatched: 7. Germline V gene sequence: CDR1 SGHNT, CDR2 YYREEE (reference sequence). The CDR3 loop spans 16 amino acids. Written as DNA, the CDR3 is TGTGCCAGCAGCTTGGGACCGGACAGGGTCGCAGATACGCAGTATTTT. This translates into CASSLGPDRVADTQYF.

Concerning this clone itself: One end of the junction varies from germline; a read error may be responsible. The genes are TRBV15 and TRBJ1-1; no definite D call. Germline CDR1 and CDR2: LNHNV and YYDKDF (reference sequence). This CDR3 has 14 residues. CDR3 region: CATSRGVDTTEAFF. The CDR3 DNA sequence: TGTGCCACCAGTAGAGGAGTGGATACCACTGAAGCTTTCTTT.

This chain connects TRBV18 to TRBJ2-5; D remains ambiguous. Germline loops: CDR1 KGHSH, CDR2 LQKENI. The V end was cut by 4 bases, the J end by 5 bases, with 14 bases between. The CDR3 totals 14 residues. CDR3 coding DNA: TGTGCCAGCTCACTACAACTTGGATGGGAGACCCAGTACTTC. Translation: CASSLQLGWETQYF.

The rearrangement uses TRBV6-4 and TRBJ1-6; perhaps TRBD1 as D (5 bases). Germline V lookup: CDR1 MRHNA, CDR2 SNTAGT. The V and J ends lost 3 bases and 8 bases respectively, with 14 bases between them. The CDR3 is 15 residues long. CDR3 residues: CASSEGAGADSPLHF. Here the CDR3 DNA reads TGTGCCAGCAGTGAAGGGGCAGGAGCTGATTCACCCCTCCACTTT.

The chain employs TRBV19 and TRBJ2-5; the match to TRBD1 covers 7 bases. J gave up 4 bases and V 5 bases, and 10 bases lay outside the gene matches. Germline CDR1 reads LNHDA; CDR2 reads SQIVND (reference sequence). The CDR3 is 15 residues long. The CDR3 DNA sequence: TGTGCCAGTAGTGTTATCGGGACAGCGGTAGAGACCCAGTACTTC. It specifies CASSVIGTAVETQYF.

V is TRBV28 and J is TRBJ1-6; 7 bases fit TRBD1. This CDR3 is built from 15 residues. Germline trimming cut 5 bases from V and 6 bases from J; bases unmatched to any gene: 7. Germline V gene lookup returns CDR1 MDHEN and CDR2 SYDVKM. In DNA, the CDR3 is TGTGCCAGCAGTACAACAGGGGTAGGTAATTCACCCCTCCACTTT. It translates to CASSTTGVGNSPLHF.

The CDR3 sequence: CASSLDFRMNTEAFF. The CDR3 region has the DNA TGTGCCAGCAGCTTAGATTTTAGGATGAACACTGAAGCTTTCTTT. The chain links TRBV11-3 to TRBJ1-1; no definite D call. The ends were cut back, 0 bases at V and 0 bases at J, with 8 bases in the middle. The CDR3 totals 15 residues. Germline V gives CDR1 SGHNT, CDR2 YENEEA.

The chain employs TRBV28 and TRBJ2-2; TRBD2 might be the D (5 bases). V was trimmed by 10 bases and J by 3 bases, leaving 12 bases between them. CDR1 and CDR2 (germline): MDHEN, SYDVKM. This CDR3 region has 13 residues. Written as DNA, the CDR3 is TGTGCCACCTGGGAACTAGACACCGGGGAGCTGTTTTTT. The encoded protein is CATWELDTGELFF.

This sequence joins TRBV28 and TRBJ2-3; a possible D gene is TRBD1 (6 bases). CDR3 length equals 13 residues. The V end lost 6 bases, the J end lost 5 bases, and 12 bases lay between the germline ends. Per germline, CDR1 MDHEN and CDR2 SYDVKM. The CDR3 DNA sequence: TGTGCCAGCAGAAATACAGGGAGAGATACGCAGTATTTT. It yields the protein CASRNTGRDTQYF.

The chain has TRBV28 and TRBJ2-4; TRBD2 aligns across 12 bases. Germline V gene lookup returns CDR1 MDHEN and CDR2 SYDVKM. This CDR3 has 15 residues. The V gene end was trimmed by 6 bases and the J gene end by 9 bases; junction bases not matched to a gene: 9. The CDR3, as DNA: TGTGCCAGCAGCCGAAGGACTAGCGGGGTTGGCATTCAGTACTTC. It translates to CASSRRTSGVGIQYF.

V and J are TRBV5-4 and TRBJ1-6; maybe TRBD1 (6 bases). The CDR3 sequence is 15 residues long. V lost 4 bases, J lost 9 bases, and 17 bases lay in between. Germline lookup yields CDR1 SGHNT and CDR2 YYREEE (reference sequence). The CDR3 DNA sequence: TGTGCCAGCAGCGTACAGGGTCTTGCAAGTTCACCCCTCCACTTT. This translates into CASSVQGLASSPLHF.